The sequence of this T cell receptor (beta chain) was determined in a study of blood T cell repertoires in COVID-19 (dated by TCRdb to 2020 to 2021). The study in broad terms: The collaborator samples originated in the United States, Italy and Spain and spanned the acute and convalescent phases of COVID-19. The material from the prospective study consisted of cDNA or gDNA derived from T cells, B-cell-depleted T cells, or PBMCs. The dataset comprised deeply sampled blood TCRbeta repertoires from subjects exposed to, actively infected with, or recovered from COVID-19. The repertoires were made available in a free public database intended to serve as a resource for research on the immune response to SARS-CoV-2. Samples came from the ongoing ImmuneRACE study (first 160 participants) plus 1,254 subjects from 6 global collaborators. The sample metadata nearly always contained a de-identified subject ID, COVID-19 status, age in years and sex. Where HLA class I and class II types were available, the types were taken from metadata supplied by the sample provider, not from assay-based typing. Study-wide conclusions, independent of this receptor: Clinical and demographic metadata were provided uncurated, with the amount varying by source and participant.

Each collaborating institution followed its own protocols to collect whole blood in K2EDTA tubes. For TCRbeta analysis, collaborators shipped samples as frozen whole blood, isolated PBMCs, or DNA extracted from either of those sample types. V is shortened by 5 bases, J by 0 bases, and the region joining them spans 11 bases. Reading the germline V gene (reference sequence) gives CDR1 SGHKS and CDR2 YYEKEE. From the cysteine up to the phenylalanine, the CDR3 has a length of 14 residues. The only DNA kept is the CDR3, 42 bases in frame from the first base. A remark on this clone: Its antigen specificity is not known. Qualities for individual bases were not recorded, and no much larger clone is one base off.

The immunoSEQ Assay, a bias-controlled multiplex PCR, was used to amplify TCRbeta CDR3 regions from genomic DNA. Concerning the study's data processing: Nucleated cell counts per sample were estimated from amplification of reference gene primers within the assay. Sequence reads were collapsed and filtered to measure the absolute abundance of every unique TCRbeta CDR3 rearrangement. For each sample, productive Simpson clonality was calculated as the square root of Simpson's diversity index over productive rearrangements. Entries here come from immuneACCESS through TCRdb and include only in-frame sequences with V and J called. Some clones fail to appear in such tables; in the studies checked, an unresolved V gene covers under half of the shortfall, and the cause of the remainder is unknown. The D gene and trimming were derived from the DNA, and the V and J assignments and clone size from that table. The sample table lists around 130,000 clones, over 80% of them with a count of one. 1.9% of the sample belongs to the ten largest clones.

Recombination connected TRBV5-5 to TRBJ1-2; the D gene remains uncertain. This TCR was recovered from a man aged 70-80 years with acute or convalescent COVID-19. The sample taken for sequencing was peripheral blood. The sequence in DNA is TGTGCCAGCAGGACGGAGGGAGCTAACTATGGCTACACCTTC. This is translated as CASRTEGANYGYTF.